This T cell receptor (beta chain) stems from a study of CD4 T cells in relation to SARS-CoV-2 and coronaviruses. Whole-study context: ViraFEST: roughly 10-day antigen culture of PBMCs, then TCR beta CDR3 sequencing.

Regarding this clone: Its antigen is not known.

Naive and memory CD4+ T cells were cultured with CEF, then survey-sequenced. Libraries were prepared by immunoSEQ multiplex PCR; TCRdb keeps only in-frame clonotypes and omits some of them. This repertoire shows some 45,000 clones, roughly four fifths found once; its top ten account for over 1.1%. The V gene lost 5 bases and the J gene lost 4 bases, with 2 bases spanning the gap. Germline-derived CDR1 and CDR2 are MNHNY and SVGAGI (reference sequence). This CDR3 comprises 10 residues. This clonotype was obtained from an adult with COVID-19. The sample comprised naive CD4+ T cells from PBMCs, cultured in vitro. Subset defined: naive CD4+ T cells isolated by negative enrichment. The rearrangement links TRBV6-6 to TRBJ2-5; no clear D. In DNA, the CDR3 is TGTGCCAGCAGTGGAGAGACCCAGTACTTC. This translates into CASSGETQYF.